Sequencing of this TCR beta chain was carried out in a study of T cell changes during pregnancy in multiple sclerosis (dated by TCRdb to between 2018 and 2020). For the study in its entirety: The study looked at changes in the T cell repertoire across pregnancy in women with multiple sclerosis.

In its sample, this clone was seen once. The specificity of this receptor is unknown. No quality values exist for individual bases; no much larger clone is one base distant. Receptor amplification or capture employed the immunoSEQ multiplex PCR assay. TCRdb retrieved this table from immuneACCESS and kept in-frame rearrangements only. Not all clones are present; in checked studies, unresolved V genes account for under half, and no reason is known for the remainder. This sample comprises about 110,000 clones, roughly 90% of them detected only once. Around 3.2% of the sample lies in the top ten. The starting material was peripheral blood, obtained after pregnancy. The origin of this receptor is a female donor with multiple sclerosis, enrolled in a pregnancy study.

The DNA reads as follows: TGTGCCAGCAGTTTATCTCAAAACCCGACTAGCGGGGGGCCGAACACCGGGGAGCTGTTTTTT. Its coded protein is CASSLSQNPTSGGPNTGELFF. The chain employs TRBV27 and TRBJ2-2, and 13 bases in between align with TRBD2. V is pruned by 0 bases and J by 0 bases, leaving 10 bases of the junction without a gene match. As encoded in the germline V gene (reference sequence), CDR1 is MNHEY while CDR2 is SMNVEV. From cysteine to phenylalanine, the CDR3 is 21 amino acids long. The retained sequence is limited to the CDR3, 63 bases, with the frame set at the first base.